This TCR beta chain was identified in a study of blood T cell repertoires in COVID-19. In the study overall: T cells, B-cell-depleted T cells, or PBMCs supplied cDNA or gDNA.

Libraries were prepared by immunoSEQ multiplex PCR; TCRdb keeps only in-frame clonotypes and omits some of them. This sample has fewer than 30,000 clones, with 81% found just once. Trimming pared 5 bases from V and 3 bases from J, leaving 8 bases between. The CDR3 covers 14 residues. CDR1 and CDR2 from the germline V gene are MNHEY and SMNVEV (reference sequence). This sequence was found in a man in his fifties or sixties with active or convalescent COVID-19. V is TRBV27 and J is TRBJ2-6; D is unclear. The sequenced material came from peripheral blood. Here the CDR3 DNA reads TGTGCCAGCAGTGCACCGGGTGGGGCCAACGTCCTGACTTTC. Protein: CASSAPGGANVLTF.